The 3 T cell receptor beta chains reported below all come from one sample, sequenced in a study of blood T cell repertoires in COVID-19. Here immunoSEQ multiplex PCR was the method, and the copy in TCRdb shows in-frame clones only, minus some. The sample lists 60,000 to 80,000 clones; 65% to 85% were seen once. Source material: PBMCs or T cells enriched from blood (not recorded which). The receptors come from a woman between 40 and 50 years old with acute COVID-19.

The chain has TRBV6-5 and TRBJ1-5; possible D gene TRBD1, 6 bases. With 6 bases removed from V and 2 bases from J, the gap between germline ends came to 14 bases. CDR3 length: 15 residues. CDR1 and CDR2 from the germline V gene are MNHEY and SVGAGI. DNA for the CDR3: TGTGCCAGCAGGAGGACAGCTACGGGCAATCAGCCCCAGCATTTT. As protein: CASRRTATGNQPQHF.

The rearrangement uses TRBV29-1 and TRBJ1-2; D is perhaps TRBD1 (6 bases). The CDR3 runs 13 residues. Germline V gives CDR1 SQVTM, CDR2 ANQGSEA. V was trimmed by 3 bases and J by 4 bases, leaving 12 bases between them. CDR3: CSVDPGHLYGYTF. CDR3 in DNA: TGCAGCGTTGACCCGGGACACCTCTATGGCTACACCTTC.

The V and J genes are TRBV29-1 and TRBJ2-1, with 10 bases identical to TRBD1. This CDR3 region has 16 residues. Germline V gene lookup returns CDR1 SQVTM and CDR2 ANQGSEA. V shed 4 bases, J shed 11 bases, and the junction held 17 bases outside the gene matches. CDR3 region: CSVVAPRDRGHRKQFF. The CDR3 nucleotides read TGCAGCGTTGTGGCACCCAGGGACAGGGGTCATCGGAAGCAGTTCTTC.